This T cell receptor (beta chain) was obtained from a study of cytomegalovirus exposure and HLA in healthy donors. With V trimmed by 5 bases and J by 5 bases, 9 bases remained unmatched. The CDR3 consists of 16 residues. Germline CDR1 reads PRHDT; CDR2 reads FYEKMQ (reference sequence). Use of 60 Vbeta and 13 Jbeta primers characterized the PCR. This table comes from immunoSEQ multiplex PCR, and its TCRdb copy is limited to in-frame clones, with some not included. The sample shows approximately 110,000 clones, and over 0.8% sits with its ten largest clones. Sequencing input: PBMCs. This sequence originates from a young man in good health and CMV-seronegative. The genes are TRBV13 and TRBJ2-5, with 12 bases fitting TRBD2. As DNA, the CDR3 is TGTGCCAGCAGCCCAGGACTAGCGGGGCCGGGGGAGACCCAGTACTTC. It is translated as CASSPGLAGPGETQYF. Filled out from reference TRBV13 and TRBJ2-5, the complete variable domain reads AAGVIQSPRHLIKEKRETATLKCYPIPRHDTVYWYQQGPGQDPQFLISFYEKMQSDKGSIPDRFSAQQFSDYHSELNMSSLELGDSALYFCASSPGLAGPGETQYFGPGTRLLVL.